Each of the 20 T cell receptor beta chains below was sequenced from the same sample in a study of blood T cell repertoires in COVID-19. TCRdb's copy holds only in-frame clones and misses some; the assay was immunoSEQ multiplex PCR. In the table there are about 48,000 clones, about nine tenths of which are singletons. The sample comprised peripheral blood. These receptor sequences come from a woman of 80 years or more with COVID-19, enrolled during active disease.

The rearrangement links TRBV4-1 to TRBJ2-3; possible D gene TRBD2, 6 bases. V was shortened by 4 bases and J by 5 bases, with 22 bases between the two germline ends. Germline assignment: CDR1 MGHRA and CDR2 YSYEKL. This CDR3 region has 17 residues. The CDR3 loop reads CASSPIRRASGVDTQYF. CDR3 bases: TGCGCCAGCAGCCCCATAAGGAGGGCCTCGGGGGTAGATACGCAGTATTTT.

This clone was seen once. V and J are TRBV7-9 and TRBJ1-3; 7 bases agree with TRBD1. The CDR3 totals 14 residues. The ends lost 6 bases at V and 4 bases at J; junction bases unmatched: 6. Germline CDR1 and CDR2: SEHNR and FQNEAQ (reference sequence). The CDR3 DNA follows: TGTGCCAGCAGGTCTGACAGGGTCGGAAACACCATATATTTT. It specifies CASRSDRVGNTIYF.

As concerns this clone: At one end the junction does not follow the germline gene, possibly because of a read error. The J gene is TRBJ2-2, the V gene TRBV7-7, with unresolved D. The CDR3 consists of 13 residues. Germline V gene data show CDR1 as SSHAT and CDR2 as FNYEAQ (reference sequence). The CDR3 spells CASSPGNTGELFF. Written as DNA, the CDR3 is TGTGCTAGCAGCCCCGGTAACACCGGGGAGCTGTTTTTT. Full variable domain (rest looked up from reference TRBV7-7 and TRBJ2-2): GAGVSQSPRYKVTKRGQDVTLRCDPISSHATLYWYQQALGQGPEFLTYFNYEAQPDKSGLPSDRFSAERPEGSISTLTIQRTEQRDSAMYRCASSPGNTGELFFGEGSRLTVL.

This clone was seen only once. This chain uses TRBV18 with TRBJ2-7; possible D gene TRBD1, 6 bases. V shed 3 bases and J shed 0 bases, with 12 bases lying between them. Germline-derived CDR1 and CDR2 are KGHSH and LQKENI. This CDR3 has 15 residues. CDR3 DNA: TGTGCCAGCTCACCGGGCAGGGGCAACTCCTACGAGCAGTACTTC. Its protein is CASSPGRGNSYEQYF.

V and J are TRBV5-1 and TRBJ2-1; D is perhaps TRBD2 (5 bases). The CDR3 spans 14 residues. Looked up from germline, CDR1 is SGHRS and CDR2 is YFSETQ. V was shortened by 1 base and J by 5 bases, with 10 bases between the two germline ends. The CDR3 region is CASSLPAAHNEQFF. Written as DNA, the CDR3 is TGCGCCAGCAGCTTGCCAGCGGCCCACAATGAGCAGTTCTTC. Looking up the rest from reference TRBV5-1 and TRBJ2-1 gives the full variable domain: KAGVTQTPRYLIKTRGQQVTLSCSPISGHRSVSWYQQTPGQGLQFLFEYFSETQRNKGNFPGRFSGRQFSNSRSEMNVSTLELGDSALYLCASSLPAAHNEQFFGPGTRLTVL.

V usage is TRBV18 and J usage is TRBJ1-5, with TRBD1 identical over 7 bases. Trimming at V came to 3 bases and at J to 4 bases, leaving 3 bases not matched to a gene. CDR1 is KGHSH and CDR2 is LQKENI in the germline V gene. This CDR3 comprises 14 residues. The DNA of the CDR3 is TGTGCCAGCTCACCCACACAGGGGAATCAGCCCCAGCATTTT. Its translation: CASSPTQGNQPQHF.

The chain carries TRBV5-1 and TRBJ2-1, with 16 bases identical to TRBD2. CDR1 is SGHRS, CDR2 YFSETQ, per germline. The CDR3 has 19 residues. V lost 2 bases and J lost 0; bases outside the gene matches: 5. The CDR3 region is CASSLPGLAGGGSYNEQFF. In DNA form, the CDR3 reads TGCGCCAGCAGCTTACCGGGACTAGCGGGAGGGGGCTCCTACAATGAGCAGTTCTTC. Looking up the rest from reference TRBV5-1 and TRBJ2-1 gives the full variable domain: KAGVTQTPRYLIKTRGQQVTLSCSPISGHRSVSWYQQTPGQGLQFLFEYFSETQRNKGNFPGRFSGRQFSNSRSEMNVSTLELGDSALYLCASSLPGLAGGGSYNEQFFGPGTRLTVL.

J is TRBJ1-1 and V is TRBV2, with 9 positions matching TRBD1. Germline CDR1 and CDR2: SNHLY and FYNNEI. The CDR3 spans 12 residues. V gave up 6 bases and J gave up 9 bases; unmatched junction bases: 5. CDR3 nucleotides: TGTGCCAGCAGGGGGACAGGGTCTAAAGCTTTCTTT. Residues: CASRGTGSKAFF. Full variable domain (missing parts from reference TRBV2 and TRBJ1-1): EPEVTQTPSHQVTQMGQEVILRCVPISNHLYFYWYRQILGQKVEFLVSFYNNEISEKSEIFDDQFSVERPDGSNFTLKIRSTKLEDSAMYFCASRGTGSKAFFGQGTRLTVV.

V gene TRBV7-6 combines with J gene TRBJ2-7, with 9 bases fitting TRBD1. This CDR3 has 15 residues. The V gene end was trimmed by 1 base and the J gene end by 5 bases; junction bases not matched to a gene: 6. Per germline, CDR1 SGHVS and CDR2 FNYEAQ. The CDR3 coding sequence is TGTGCCAGCAGCTTAGGTGGGACAGGGTACAACGAGCAGTACTTC. It encodes CASSLGGTGYNEQYF.

J is TRBJ2-1 and V is TRBV5-1; 13 nucleotides agree with TRBD2. This CDR3 contains 19 residues. Germline V gene data show CDR1 as SGHRS and CDR2 as YFSETQ. V dropped 3 bases and J dropped 5; count of bases not matched to a gene: 14. The CDR3 DNA reads TGCGCCAGCAGCTCGCCCGGGACTAGCGGGGCCACTTTTCACAATGAGCAGTTCTTC. This sequence encodes CASSSPGTSGATFHNEQFF.

This sequence joins TRBV28 and TRBJ1-1; D might be TRBD1 (5 bases). Trimming removed 4 bases at V and 4 bases at J, with 13 bases between. The CDR3 runs to 14 residues. Germline CDR1 and CDR2: MDHEN and SYDVKM. As DNA, the CDR3 is TGTGCCAGCAGTTACAGGCTCCGGACCACTGAAGCTTTCTTT. Protein: CASSYRLRTTEAFF. Complete variable domain (other parts from reference TRBV28 and TRBJ1-1): DVKVTQSSRYLVKRTGEKVFLECVQDMDHENMFWYRQDPGLGLRLIYFSYDVKMKEKGDIPEGYSVSREKKERFSLILESASTNQTSMYLCASSYRLRTTEAFFGQGTRLTVV.

The rearrangement links TRBV24-1 to TRBJ1-5; D possibly corresponds to TRBD1 (5 bases). The CDR3 length is 14 residues. Germline V gene lookup returns CDR1 KGHDR and CDR2 SFDVKD. V was cut by 4 bases and J by 3 bases, with 9 bases left in between. The CDR3 DNA is TGTGCCACCAGTGACAGGGTAGACAATCAGCCCCAGCATTTT. Protein sequence: CATSDRVDNQPQHF.

This chain uses TRBV27 with TRBJ2-5; the D gene is possibly TRBD1 (6 bases). Germline V gene data show CDR1 as MNHEY and CDR2 as SMNVEV (reference sequence). The V end lost 5 bases, the J end lost 1 base, and 11 bases lay between the germline ends. This CDR3 region has 14 residues. The CDR3 bases are TGTGCCAGCAGTCTAGGGGGTAGCCAAGAGACCCAGTACTTC. Translated: CASSLGGSQETQYF.

V is TRBV19 and J is TRBJ1-5; D not certain. The V end was cut by 2 bases, the J end by 4 bases, with 6 bases between. Germline CDR1 and CDR2: LNHDA and SQIVND (reference sequence). The CDR3 spans 13 residues. For the CDR3, the DNA is TGTGCCAGTAGTATATCCCTGAATCAGCCCCAGCATTTT. Amino acid sequence: CASSISLNQPQHF.

This clone was found a few times. The chain employs TRBV6-6 and TRBJ1-2; 7 bases align to TRBD1. Germline trimming cut 0 bases from V and 7 bases from J; bases unmatched to any gene: 8. CDR3 length: 15 residues. Germline CDR1 MNHNY, CDR2 SVGAGI (reference sequence). CDR3 in amino acids: CASSYSEQGGSGYTF. CDR3 bases: TGTGCCAGCAGTTACTCAGAGCAGGGGGGCAGTGGCTACACCTTC.

V usage is TRBV28 and J usage is TRBJ2-7; TRBD1 might be the D (5 bases). Germline V gives CDR1 MDHEN, CDR2 SYDVKM. V lost 7 bases, J lost 3 bases, and 10 bases lay in between. The CDR3 has 12 amino acids. CDR3 coding DNA: TGTGCCAGCAAGACAGAGTTCTACGAGCAGTACTTC. Amino acid sequence: CASKTEFYEQYF.

V gene TRBV5-4 combines with J gene TRBJ1-2, with D unclear. The CDR3 has 15 residues. Trimming removed 0 bases at V and 3 bases at J, with 12 bases between. CDR1 SGHNT and CDR2 YYREEE come from the germline V gene (reference sequence). The CDR3: CASSLGRDRDYGYTF. CDR3 DNA: TGTGCCAGCAGCTTGGGCCGGGATCGGGACTATGGCTACACCTTC.

The V call is TRBV11-2, the J call TRBJ2-1; D is uncertain. V was trimmed by 2 bases and J by 5 bases, leaving 13 bases between them. This CDR3 is built from 15 residues. The germline V gene encodes CDR1 SGHAT and CDR2 FQNNGV. The CDR3, as DNA: TGTGCCAGCAGCTTACCCTCGCTAGGCAACAATGAGCAGTTCTTC. Residues: CASSLPSLGNNEQFF. The full variable domain, its missing parts supplied by reference TRBV11-2 and TRBJ2-1, is EAGVAQSPRYKIIEKRQSVAFWCNPISGHATLYWYQQILGQGPKLLIQFQNNGVVDDSQLPKDRFSAERLKGVDSTLKIQPAKLEDSAVYLCASSLPSLGNNEQFFGPGTRLTVL.

V gene TRBV7-6 combines with J gene TRBJ1-2, with 9 positions matching TRBD1. The CDR3 contains 18 residues. From germline, CDR1 is SGHVS and CDR2 FNYEAQ. J gave up 6 bases and V 4 bases, and 18 bases lay outside the gene matches. The CDR3 sequence is CASSSPGLPRTGVNGYTF. The CDR3 bases are TGTGCCAGCAGCTCCCCTGGGCTCCCTCGGACAGGGGTTAATGGCTACACCTTC.

CDR3 in amino acids: CASSPYRGYEQYF. The CDR3 nucleotides are TGTGCCAGCTCACCATATAGGGGGTACGAGCAGTACTTC. The chain employs TRBV18 and TRBJ2-7; maybe TRBD1 (6 bases). The CDR3 spans 13 residues. V was cut by 2 bases and J by 4 bases, with 9 bases left in between. Germline CDR1 reads KGHSH; CDR2 reads LQKENI.